This T cell receptor beta chain comes out of a study of control samples from healthy donors and cancer patients (dated by TCRdb to 2018 to 2021). To note about this clone: Its antigen target is currently unknown. There are no base qualities to consult, and no much larger clone falls within one base.

To prepare the library, the immunoSEQ multiplex PCR assay was applied. The table comes from immuneACCESS by way of TCRdb, which keeps in-frame sequences with V and J called. Part of the clones is missing from these tables; in studies checked, under half for an unresolved V gene and the rest for unknown reasons. Recorded for this sample are around 94,000 clones; over 85% of them occurred a single time. In total, the top ten clones hold around 1.5% of the sample. Including the terminal cysteine and phenylalanine, the CDR3 comprises 15 residues. The DNA shown is the 45-base CDR3, in frame from base 1. Unmatched junction bases come to 15, with V trimmed by 5 bases and J by 11 bases. The germline V gene provides CDR1 MNHEY and CDR2 SVGAGI.

This sequence originates from a young woman in good health. The chain uses TRBV6-5 and TRBJ1-2; TRBD1 matches 9 bases in the middle. The sequencing input was blood. In nucleotide form, the sequence is TGTGCCAGCAGTAGGCTACAGGGGGCGGGTCACGGTTACACCTTC. Its translation reads: CASSRLQGAGHGYTF.